The 19 T cell receptor beta chains listed next were all sequenced from one sample in a study of regulatory T cells in long-lasting Graves disease (dated by TCRdb to about 2021). Library generation was performed with multiplex PCR. The sample was run on an Illumina HiSeq 4000. TCR beta libraries were built with iRepertoire HTBI primers and Arm-PCR amplification of CDR3 regions. The public reads were reanalyzed by TCRdb: fastp trimming at Q25, MiXCR alignment, in-frame beta chains only. Each record represents a unique CDR3 protein, reported with the most common genes and DNA among its rows. This sample has a few hundred thousand distinct CDR3 sequences in its table, and roughly 23% of those were observed once. The ten largest account for roughly a quarter of the sample. The time point label for this specimen denotes: persistent/refractory GD, antithyroid drugs over 5 years with positive TRAb. RNA was extracted from PBMCs in TRIzol for both TCR sequencing and RNA sequencing.

The sequences come from peripheral blood mononuclear cells (PBMCs), collected when the disease was refractory, from a patient treated with antithyroid drugs. The origin of the receptors is a woman in her thirties or forties with Graves disease. Donor details come from another sample of the same person, matched by shared clones.

This clonotype has more than one count but fewer than ten. A much larger clone sits a single nucleotide away, making a read error possible. J is TRBJ2-5 and V is TRBV7-9; possible D gene TRBD2, 5 bases. The CDR3 spans 11 residues. Trimming cost V 2 bases and J 9 bases, with 7 bases left between them. Germline values: CDR1 SEHNR, CDR2 FQNEAQ (reference sequence). CDR3 nucleotide sequence: TGTGCCAGCAGCTTAATGGAGGCCCAGTACTTC. Its translation: CASSLMEAQYF.

This clonotype was detected a few times. V is TRBV12-3 or TRBV12-4 and J is TRBJ2-1, with D tentatively TRBD2 (6 bases). This CDR3 spans 12 amino acids. V was shortened by 5 bases and J by 10 bases, with 12 bases between the two germline ends. This CDR3 reads CASSMEGMEQFF. CDR3 DNA: TGTGCCAGCAGTATGGAGGGGATGGAGCAGTTCTTC.

This clonotype was detected ten times or more. The V gene is TRBV2, the J gene TRBJ2-5; D not certain. Trimming pared 5 bases from V and 2 bases from J, leaving 9 bases between. Germline V gene data show CDR1 as SNHLY and CDR2 as FYNNEI. CDR3 length equals 13 residues. The CDR3 sequence: CASSFDGQETQYF. The CDR3 nucleotides are TGTGCCAGCAGTTTCGACGGACAAGAGACCCAGTACTTC.

This clonotype was counted ten times or more. The genes are TRBV2 and TRBJ1-1, with D tentatively TRBD1 (5 bases). CDR1 and CDR2 (germline): SNHLY, FYNNEI. V lost 8 bases and J 1 base, leaving 14 bases between the germline ends. This CDR3 region has 14 residues. The CDR3 sequence is CASSLSTGNTEAFF. CDR3 DNA: TGTGCCAGCTCGCTCTCAACAGGGAACACTGAAGCTTTCTTT.

Ten or more counts support this clonotype. The J gene is TRBJ1-1, the V gene TRBV15, with 7 bases aligning to TRBD1. This CDR3 is 13 amino acids long. The trim removed 3 bases at V and 5 bases at J, leaving 3 bases unmatched. Per the germline V gene, CDR1 is LNHNV and CDR2 is YYDKDF (reference sequence). The CDR3 region has the DNA TGTGCCACCAGCAGGACAGGGAATACTGAAGCTTTCTTT. It specifies CATSRTGNTEAFF.

This clonotype was seen at least ten times. The chain recombines TRBV28 with TRBJ1-5, with D perhaps matching TRBD1 (5 bases). Germline CDR1 reads MDHEN; CDR2 reads SYDVKM. The V and J ends lost 11 bases and 0 bases respectively, with 26 bases between them. This CDR3 contains 18 residues. CDR3 amino acids: CACRRGIMGVYSNQPQHF. CDR3 bases: TGTGCCTGCCGGAGAGGCATCATGGGGGTTTATAGCAATCAGCCCCAGCATTTT.

In its sample, this clonotype was seen many times. The CDR3 sequence: CASSLGQGETQYF. The CDR3 DNA reads TGTGCCAGCAGCTTAGGACAGGGAGAGACCCAGTACTTC. The chain combines TRBV7-2 with TRBJ2-5; TRBD1 matches at 7 bases. Germline CDR1 and CDR2: SGHTA and FQGNSA. This CDR3 has 13 amino acids. J gave up 4 bases and V 1 base, and 0 bases lay outside the gene matches.

This chain uses TRBV7-9 with TRBJ2-1, with TRBD2 matching over 13 bases. Germline trimming cut 5 bases from V and 6 bases from J; bases unmatched to any gene: 10. Germline loops: CDR1 SEHNR, CDR2 FQNEAQ (reference sequence). The CDR3 covers 17 residues. The CDR3 DNA follows: TGTGCCAGCAGCACCGGGACTAGCGGGACATATGGCAATGAGCAGTTCTTC. This sequence encodes CASSTGTSGTYGNEQFF.

CDR3 in DNA: TGCAGTGCTAGAGCCCCAGGGGACAGAACTAACTATGGCTACACCTTC. Translated: CSARAPGDRTNYGYTF. This chain connects TRBV20-1 to TRBJ1-2; 7 nucleotides agree with TRBD1. This CDR3 is built from 16 residues. The V segment lost 1 base and the J segment 0 bases; nucleotides outside the gene matches: 8. Germline V gene sequence: CDR1 DFQATT, CDR2 SNEGSKA (reference sequence).

This chain joins TRBV30 and TRBJ1-5; TRBD1 matches at 8 bases. V lost 4 bases and J lost 3; bases outside the gene matches: 2. The CDR3 is 13 residues long. Germline lookup yields CDR1 GTSNPN and CDR2 SVGIG (reference sequence). The DNA for the CDR3 is TGTGCCTGGACACAGGGGGACAATCAGCCCCAGCATTTT. Residues: CAWTQGDNQPQHF.

As concerns this clonotype: Relative to the germline gene, one junction end is altered; a read error may explain this. V usage is TRBV10-3 and J usage is TRBJ2-7; TRBD1 agrees at 9 bases. The CDR3 is made up of 15 amino acids. Germline CDR1 and CDR2: ENHRY and SYGVKD. The CDR3 DNA follows: TGTGCCATCAGAGAGACAGGGGGGCTTACCTACGAGCAGTGCTTC. Translation: CAIRETGGLTYEQCF.

CDR3 sequence reads: CASSFAGGPNNSPLHF. In DNA, the CDR3 is TGCGCCAGCAGTTTCGCGGGAGGACCGAATAATTCACCCCTCCACTTT. The genes are TRBV4-1 and TRBJ1-6; no firm D call. The CDR3 has 16 amino acids. The V gene's germline CDR1 is MGHRA and CDR2 YSYEKL. The ends were cut back, 6 bases at V and 5 bases at J, with 17 bases in the middle.

This clonotype was counted a few times. The CDR3 region has the DNA TGTGCCAGCACTCCCGGGACAGGGGGAGCTCAGCCCCAGCATTTT. The encoded protein is CASTPGTGGAQPQHF. V and J are TRBV28 and TRBJ1-5, with TRBD1 matching over 11 bases. The CDR3 runs 15 residues. V shed 7 bases and J 6 bases; nucleotides not matched to a gene: 8. Germline loops: CDR1 MDHEN, CDR2 SYDVKM.

This clonotype has more than one count but fewer than ten. This chain uses TRBV20-1 with TRBJ2-3; 9 bases align to TRBD1. Germline V gene data show CDR1 as DFQATT and CDR2 as SNEGSKA (reference sequence). The CDR3 extends over 15 amino acids. The junction had 5 bases not matched to a gene; V was cut back by 1 base and J by 3 bases. DNA of the CDR3: TGCAGTGCTAGAGGAAACAGGGGGCGGACAGATACGCAGTATTTT. Its protein product is CSARGNRGRTDTQYF.

A few counts support this clonotype. The chain employs TRBV7-9 and TRBJ2-7, with 12 bases fitting TRBD2. The CDR3 extends over 16 amino acids. With V trimmed by 5 bases and J by 3 bases, 8 bases remained unmatched. CDR1 is SEHNR, CDR2 FQNEAQ, per germline (reference sequence). The CDR3 spells CASSPKLTSGSYEQYF. DNA for the CDR3: TGTGCCAGCAGCCCGAAGCTGACTAGCGGGAGCTACGAGCAGTACTTC.

This clonotype was detected many times. V usage is TRBV28 and J usage is TRBJ1-5; no definite D call. Germline V gene sequence: CDR1 MDHEN, CDR2 SYDVKM. V was pared by 7 bases and J by 3 bases, with 16 bases between. The CDR3 runs to 15 residues. This CDR3 is CASTPTGGNNQPQHF. The DNA of the CDR3 is TGTGCCAGCACCCCAACGGGAGGCAACAATCAGCCCCAGCATTTT.

This clonotype was counted many times. The rearrangement links TRBV12-3 or TRBV12-4 to TRBJ2-2, with TRBD2 matching 10 bases. With 7 bases clipped from V and 5 bases from J, the junction kept 10 bases outside the gene matches. This CDR3 is 16 amino acids long. The CDR3 DNA follows: TGTGCCAGCACTCAGCGGGAGGGCCGAATAACCGGGGAGCTGTTTTTT. Translated: CASTQREGRITGELFF.

Worth noting for this clonotype: It differs at one base from a far larger clone, so likely a read error. The chain links TRBV12-3 or TRBV12-4 to TRBJ2-5; D perhaps matches TRBD1 (5 bases). The J call is doubtful: the DNA matches TRBJ2-7 better. CDR3 size: 14 residues. CDR3 coding DNA: TGTGCCAGCAGTTTATTGCAGGGTCAGTACGAGCAGTACTTC. Translating it yields CASSLLQGQYEQYF.

Ten or more counts support this clonotype. CDR3 sequence: CASINRGVRETQYF. In DNA, the CDR3 is TGTGCCAGCATTAACCGGGGAGTAAGGGAGACCCAGTACTTC. The J gene is TRBJ2-5, the V gene TRBV28, with D perhaps TRBD2 (5 bases). The CDR3 runs to 14 residues. V shed 7 bases and J shed 5 bases, with 17 bases lying between them. In germline, CDR1 is MDHEN, CDR2 SYDVKM.